This T cell receptor (beta chain) was identified in a study of blood T cell repertoires in COVID-19. Unmatched junction bases numbered 12, after V lost 10 bases and J lost 5 bases. Per germline, CDR1 LNHDA and CDR2 SQIVND (reference sequence). The length of the CDR3 is 16 residues. Original methodology: Scientists estimated how many nucleated cells there were by amplifying reference gene primers. Libraries were prepared by immunoSEQ multiplex PCR; TCRdb keeps only in-frame clonotypes and omits some of them. Clonal size and the V and J genes are those of that table, whereas D and trimming came from the DNA. The sample has over 200,000 clones, about 86% seen once.

Source material: peripheral blood. The chain recombines TRBV19 with TRBJ2-2; TRBD2 agrees at 11 bases. This TCR derives from a man between 18 and 29 years old with active or convalescent COVID-19. The CDR3 region has the DNA TGTGCCACTCAAGGAACTAGCGGGAGTAAAACCGGGGAGCTGTTTTTT. Translation gives CATQGTSGSKTGELFF.